This TCR beta chain came from a study of shared clonotypes between healthy human individuals. For this clone: Antigen unknown.

The CDR3 extends over 15 amino acids. The germline CDR1 and CDR2 sequences are LGHNA and YNFKEQ. The germline V and J ends were trimmed by 0 bases and 3 bases, with 12 bases remaining between them. Across several immunoSEQ plates, the genomic DNA of each subset was split evenly. Method: immunoSEQ multiplex PCR; TCRdb's copy keeps in-frame clones and lacks some. Of over 850,000 clones in the sample, approximately 78% were seen once. Broader study findings: What rarefaction showed was incomplete sorted-subset sequencing despite large depth.

Sequencing input: memory CD4+ T cells from PBMCs. Subset indicated: CD45RA-negative fraction. The receptor was isolated from a young man in good health. Some clones in this sample may be carry-over from other donors' samples. The rearrangement links TRBV4-2 to TRBJ2-7; no definite D call. In nucleotides, the CDR3 is TGTGCCAGCAGCCAAGAAGGTTCTGGCCTCTACGAGCAGTACTTC. It yields the protein CASSQEGSGLYEQYF.